This T cell receptor beta chain derives from a study of blood T cell repertoires in COVID-19. Study context: PBMCs, B-cell-depleted T cells, or T cells were the source of the cDNA or gDNA that made up the material.

Authors' methods: Amplified reference gene primers provided the basis for estimating nucleated cell counts. Clones were sequenced by immunoSEQ multiplex PCR, and TCRdb holds only the in-frame ones, with some missing. That table furnishes V, J and clone size, whereas the DNA furnished D and trimming. The sample consists of 250,000 to 350,000 clones, about 90% of them appearing once. Per germline, CDR1 LGHDT and CDR2 YNNKEL (reference sequence). V lost 0 bases and J 5 bases, leaving 16 bases between the germline ends. This CDR3 comprises 16 residues. Donors in Cohort 3 counted as recovered after two negative PCRs, clearance, or symptom resolution.

This clonotype was sampled from a woman in her 30s who had recovered from COVID-19. The sequencing input was PBMCs or T cells enriched from blood (not recorded which). This chain links TRBV3-1 (or the pseudogene TRBV3-2) with TRBJ1-1; no firm D call. CDR3 sequence: CASSQEGGPGRTEAFF. The CDR3 region has the DNA TGTGCCAGCAGCCAAGAGGGAGGCCCAGGCAGGACTGAAGCTTTCTTT.